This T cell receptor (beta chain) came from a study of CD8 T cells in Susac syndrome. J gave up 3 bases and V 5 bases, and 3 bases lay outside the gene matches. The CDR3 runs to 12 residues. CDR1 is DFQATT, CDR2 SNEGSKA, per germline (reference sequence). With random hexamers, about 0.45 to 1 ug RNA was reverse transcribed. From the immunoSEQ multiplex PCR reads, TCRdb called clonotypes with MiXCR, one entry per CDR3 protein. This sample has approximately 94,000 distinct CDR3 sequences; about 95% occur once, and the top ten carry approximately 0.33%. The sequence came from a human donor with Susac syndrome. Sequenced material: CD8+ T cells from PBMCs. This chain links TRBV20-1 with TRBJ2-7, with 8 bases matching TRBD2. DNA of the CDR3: TGCAGTGCTGCTACTAGCGGCTACGAGCAGTACTTC. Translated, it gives CSAATSGYEQYF.